The rows below give T cell receptor beta chains drawn from one sample of a study of CD4 T cells in relation to SARS-CoV-2 and coronaviruses. The data were produced by immunoSEQ multiplex PCR, yet TCRdb's version contains in-frame clones alone and is incomplete. Among about 59,000 clones listed, 80% to 90% were seen once. The sequenced material came from memory CD4+ T cells from PBMCs. These receptors all stem from a human donor in good health. CDR3s include the opening cysteine and the closing phenylalanine or tryptophan. D genes are given only for firm matches. Clone size is not always given. Where it is, it says once, few, many or a class for expanded clones.

j_call d_call v_call clone_size cdr3_aa
TRBJ1-5 TRBD1 TRBV3-1/TRBV3-2 once CASSPDRASNQPQHF
TRBJ1-2 TRBD1 TRBV2 . CASGTEGPKSYGYTF
TRBJ1-5 . TRBV5-8 . CASSLGQSNQPQHF
TRBJ1-1 TRBD1 TRBV11-2 . CASSHRGQTLNTEAFF
TRBJ2-2 . TRBV19 . CASSGRTNTGELFF
TRBJ2-7 . TRBV28 . CASSTNRDGGAYEQYF
TRBJ2-6 . TRBV28 . CASAGGSGANVLTF
TRBJ2-7 TRBD1 TRBV5-1 once CASTTSGTGSHEQYF
TRBJ1-4 TRBD1 TRBV7-2 . CASSPRQGTNEKLFF
TRBJ1-2 TRBD1 TRBV19 . CASSIVQGAGGYTF
TRBJ2-3 . TRBV4-1 . CASSQDRGVSTDTQYF
TRBJ2-3 . TRBV5-1 . CASSLGRSNTDTQYF
TRBJ2-7 TRBD2 TRBV10-1 . CASSTPAGVEQYF
TRBJ2-3 . TRBV5-1 . CASSLLGWGREDTQYF
TRBJ1-6 . TRBV5-7 few CASSLYPGRHLTLNSPLHF
TRBJ1-2 . TRBV3-1/TRBV3-2 . CASSQEQNYGYTF
TRBJ2-3 . TRBV27 once CASRVRELDTQYF
TRBJ2-3 . TRBV10-3 once CAISEPDYPDTQYF
TRBJ2-5 TRBD2 TRBV5-6 . CASSQLGPGGETQYF
TRBJ1-3 . TRBV7-9 . CASRSGLSGNTIYF
TRBJ1-1 TRBD1 TRBV4-2 . CASSQDVGQGAEAFF
TRBJ2-1 . TRBV29-1 . CSATRGADEQFF
TRBJ2-1 TRBD2 TRBV3-1/TRBV3-2 . CASSQDLGAGGGYNEQFF
TRBJ2-5 TRBD2 TRBV7-2 . CASSLLGRGEETQYF
TRBJ2-4 TRBD2 TRBV7-8 . CASSSRTSGRAGSKNIQYF
TRBJ2-2 . TRBV27 once CASSPADRAMNTGELFF
TRBJ2-1 . TRBV6-5 . CASTTDRASYNEQFF
TRBJ1-3 . TRBV30 few CAWTRPGTGNTIYF
TRBJ2-1 . TRBV4-1 . CASSQDRGSVQFF
TRBJ1-6 TRBD1 TRBV27 . CASSLFWDSGLSPLHF
TRBJ2-1 TRBD2 TRBV6-1 . CASSDPLLAVYNEQFF
TRBJ1-1 TRBD1 TRBV4-1 . CASSLGQGGAFF
TRBJ1-5 TRBD1 TRBV7-6 . CASSLDPLGGYSNQPQHF
TRBJ1-3 . TRBV4-2 . CASSQGGVRGYGNTIYF
TRBJ2-5 TRBD1 TRBV28 . CASSHGQGIFRETQYF